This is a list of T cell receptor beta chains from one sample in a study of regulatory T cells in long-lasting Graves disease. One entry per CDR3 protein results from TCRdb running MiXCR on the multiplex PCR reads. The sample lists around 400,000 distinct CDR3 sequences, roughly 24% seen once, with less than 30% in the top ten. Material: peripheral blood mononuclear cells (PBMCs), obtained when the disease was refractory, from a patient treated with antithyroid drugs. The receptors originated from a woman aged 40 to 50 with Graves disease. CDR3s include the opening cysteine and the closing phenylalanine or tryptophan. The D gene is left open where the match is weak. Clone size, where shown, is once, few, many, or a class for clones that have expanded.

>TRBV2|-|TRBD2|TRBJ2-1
CVSRDLAGTYNEQFF
TGTGTCAGCAGAGATCTAGCGGGAACCTACAATGAGCAGTTCTTC
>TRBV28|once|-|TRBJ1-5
CASSLSQFSQPQHF
TGTGCCAGCAGTTTGAGCCAGTTTAGTCAGCCCCAGCATTTT
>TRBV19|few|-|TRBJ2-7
CASSIMGKGYEQYF
TGTGCCAGTAGTATTATGGGGAAAGGCTACGAGCAGTACTTC
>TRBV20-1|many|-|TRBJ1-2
CSARDRGNWNYGYTF
TGCAGTGCTAGAGACCGAGGAAACTGGAACTATGGCTACACCTTC
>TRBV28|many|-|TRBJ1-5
CASSLGRTDQPQHF
TGTGCCAGCAGTTTAGGACGGACCGATCAGCCCCAGCATTTT
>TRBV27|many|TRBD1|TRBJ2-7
CASSPLDRVEEQYF
TGTGCCAGCAGTCCGCTCGACAGGGTCGAAGAGCAGTACTTC
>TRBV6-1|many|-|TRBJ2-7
CATRRSEGYEQYF
TGTGCCACCCGGAGGTCCGAGGGGTACGAGCAGTACTTC
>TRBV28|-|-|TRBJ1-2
CASSLDLWDTIANYGYTF
TGTGCCAGCAGTTTAGATTTGTGGGACACCATTGCTAACTATGGCTACACCTTC
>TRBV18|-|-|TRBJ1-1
CASSPPHSLNTEAFF
TGTGCCAGCTCACCACCCCACAGCCTGAACACTGAAGCTTTCTTT
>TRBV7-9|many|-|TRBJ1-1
CASSYSGGTEAFF
TGTGCCAGCAGTTACTCGGGGGGAACTGAAGCTTTCTTT
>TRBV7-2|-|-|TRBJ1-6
CASSLVGHRNSPLHF
TGTGCCAGCAGCTTAGTAGGACATAGGAATTCACCCCTCCACTTT
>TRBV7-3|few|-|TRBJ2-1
CASSPAPSIYNEQFF
TGTGCCAGCAGCCCAGCCCCCTCTATTTACAATGAGCAGTTCTTC
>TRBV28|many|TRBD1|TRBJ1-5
CASSPTGASNQPQHF
TGTGCCAGCAGCCCGACAGGGGCCAGCAATCAGCCCCAGCATTTT
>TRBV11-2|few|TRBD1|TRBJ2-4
CASSSLYRGRDPLMAKNIQYF
TGTGCCAGCAGCTCATTGTACAGGGGGCGCGATCCCCTTATGGCCAAAAACATTCAGTACTTC
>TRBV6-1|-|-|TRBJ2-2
CASRIGGLNTGELFF
TGTGCCAGCAGGATAGGGGGTTTGAACACCGGGGAGCTGTTTTTT
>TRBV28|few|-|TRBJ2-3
CASSSTPTPGISTDTQYF
TGTGCCAGCAGTTCGACCCCGACCCCCGGGATAAGCACAGATACGCAGTATTTT
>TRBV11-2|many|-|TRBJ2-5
CASELGETQYF
TGTGCCAGCGAGCTCGGGGAGACCCAGTACTTC
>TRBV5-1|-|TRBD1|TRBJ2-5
CASSRQGEQETQYF
TGCGCCAGCAGCCGTCAGGGGGAACAAGAGACCCAGTACTTC
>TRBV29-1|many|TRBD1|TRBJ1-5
CSVLAGTGNEWGQPQHF
TGCAGCGTTCTAGCGGGGACAGGGAATGAGTGGGGTCAGCCCCAGCATTTT
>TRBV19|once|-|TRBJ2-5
CASRPRGQETQYF
TGTGCCAGTAGACCGCGAGGGCAAGAGACCCAGTACTTC
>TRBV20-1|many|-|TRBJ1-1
CSARADGEAFF
TGCAGTGCTAGGGCTGACGGCGAAGCTTTCTTT
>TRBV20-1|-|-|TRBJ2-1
CSAIEFPGRSSYNEQFF
TGCAGTGCTATCGAATTTCCAGGGCGAAGCTCCTACAATGAGCAGTTCTTC
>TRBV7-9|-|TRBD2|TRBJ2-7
CASSLGAGGEQYF
TGTGCCAGCAGCTTGGGAGCGGGAGGCGAGCAGTACTTC
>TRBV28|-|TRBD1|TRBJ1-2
CASVQGAFGYTF
TGTGCCAGCGTTCAGGGGGCATTTGGCTACACCTTC
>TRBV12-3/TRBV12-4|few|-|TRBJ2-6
CASSFKAGANVLTF
TGTGCCAGCAGTTTTAAGGCAGGGGCCAACGTCCTGACTTTC
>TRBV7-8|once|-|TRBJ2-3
CASSLSQDTQYF
TGTGCCAGCAGCTTATCCCAAGATACGCAGTATTTT
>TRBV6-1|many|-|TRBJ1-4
CASSPRSAPATNEKLFF
TGTGCCAGCAGTCCCCGATCGGCCCCCGCAACTAATGAAAAACTGTTTTTT
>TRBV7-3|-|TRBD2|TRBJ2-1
CASSLIAGWVLFF
TGTGCCAGCAGCTTAATAGCGGGATGGGTCTTGTTCTTC
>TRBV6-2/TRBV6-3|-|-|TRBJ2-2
CASRALTPGTGEPFF
TGTGCCAGCCGAGCTTTGACCCCGGGGACCGGGGAGCCGTTTTTT
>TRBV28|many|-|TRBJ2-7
CASSLRSEGVEQYF
TGTGCCAGCAGTTTACGGAGTGAGGGTGTCGAGCAGTACTTC
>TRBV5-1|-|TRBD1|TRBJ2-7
CASSLVLQGADEQYF
TGCGCCAGCAGCTTGGTTCTTCAGGGGGCGGACGAGCAGTACTTC
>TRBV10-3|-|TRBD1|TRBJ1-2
CAIRGQSNNYGYTF
TGTGCCATCAGGGGACAGTCTAATAACTATGGCTACACCTTC
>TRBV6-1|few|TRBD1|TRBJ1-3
CASSTGDTIYF
TGTGCCAGCAGTACAGGGGACACCATATATTTT
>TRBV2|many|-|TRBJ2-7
CASSVVVSYEQYF
TGTGCCAGCAGTGTCGTGGTCTCCTACGAGCAGTACTTC
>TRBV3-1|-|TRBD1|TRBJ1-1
CASSTSDRVAEAFF
TGTGCCAGCAGCACATCTGACAGGGTCGCTGAAGCTTTCTTT